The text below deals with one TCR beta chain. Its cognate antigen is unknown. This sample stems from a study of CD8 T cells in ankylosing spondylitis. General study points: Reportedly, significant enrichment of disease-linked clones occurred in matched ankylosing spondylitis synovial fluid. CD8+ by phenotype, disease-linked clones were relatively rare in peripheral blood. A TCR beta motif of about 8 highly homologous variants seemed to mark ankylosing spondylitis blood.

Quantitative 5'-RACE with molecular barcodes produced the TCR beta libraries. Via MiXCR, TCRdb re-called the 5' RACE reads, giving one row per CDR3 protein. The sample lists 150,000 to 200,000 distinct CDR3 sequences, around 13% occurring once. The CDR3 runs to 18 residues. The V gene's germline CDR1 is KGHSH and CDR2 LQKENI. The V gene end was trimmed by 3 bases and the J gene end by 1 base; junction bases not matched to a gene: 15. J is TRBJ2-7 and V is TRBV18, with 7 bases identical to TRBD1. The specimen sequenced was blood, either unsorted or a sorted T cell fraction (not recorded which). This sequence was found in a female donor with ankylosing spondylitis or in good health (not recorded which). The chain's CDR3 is CASSPPERGQQGSYEQYF. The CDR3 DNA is TGTGCCAGCTCACCTCCCGAGAGGGGACAGCAAGGTTCCTACGAGCAGTACTTC.